This T cell receptor beta chain was identified during a study of T cells in Graves' hyperthyroidism and ophthalmopathy. General study results and limits: Most clonotypes that expanded in the thyroid above 0.001 also showed up in blood.

RNA transcripts yielded amplified TCR beta CDR3 regions. A first-round RT-PCR of the TCR CDR3 used the HTBI primer set. A single record per CDR3 protein comes from TCRdb applying MiXCR to the multiplex PCR reads. This sample has about 560,000 distinct CDR3 sequences; approximately 44% occur once, and the top ten carry 8.2%. The table lists this clonotype with a count of one. The antigen is unknown. Hyperthyroidism of Graves' type that showed no ophthalmopathy progression within 18 months was stable. The sample was peripheral blood or thyroid tissue (not recorded which). The origin of this receptor is a woman between 18 and 30 years old with Graves' hyperthyroidism.

CDR3 DNA sequence: TGCGCCAGCAGCCCCAGCGGGGGAGGGAATAGGTACGAGCAGTACTTC. This translates into CASSPSGGGNRYEQYF. This sequence joins TRBV5-1 and TRBJ2-7, with 8 nucleotides matching TRBD2. Germline V lookup: CDR1 SGHRS, CDR2 YFSETQ. The CDR3 spans 16 residues. Germline trimming cut 4 bases from V and 4 bases from J; bases unmatched to any gene: 13.